This T cell receptor (beta chain) derives from a study of cytomegalovirus exposure and HLA in healthy donors. General observations from the study: In a later analysis, most CMV-associated TCR beta chains appeared HLA-restricted. Over 15,000 TCR beta sequences were associated with HLA alleles at 0.05 false discovery rate in a later analysis.

There are 12 residues in the CDR3. Germline CDR1 is GTSNPN and CDR2 is SVGIG (reference sequence). Trimming pared 3 bases from V and 3 bases from J, leaving 8 bases between. As to this clone: What it binds is unknown.

The PCR employed 60 Vbeta primers together with 13 Jbeta primers. The repertoire was sequenced with immunoSEQ multiplex PCR; TCRdb's copy has only in-frame clones and lacks some. The sample records some 150,000 clones, 79% being singletons. The chain couples TRBV30 to TRBJ1-2; tentative D call: TRBD1 (5 bases). This sequence originates from a male donor in good health and CMV-seronegative. The sequenced material came from PBMCs. Here the CDR3 DNA reads TGTGCCTGGAGGGACACCCACTATGGCTACACCTTC. This encodes CAWRDTHYGYTF.